The 9 T cell receptor beta chains reported below all come from one sample, sequenced in a study of CD4 and CD8 cells across lung adenocarcinoma regions. TCRdb reanalysed the PCR reads using MiXCR and keeps one entry per CDR3 protein. The sample holds over 15,000 distinct CDR3 sequences, around 50% seen once. Sequenced input: CD8+ T cells from the center of a lung tumor. These receptors came from a female donor with lung adenocarcinoma. The CD4 and CD8 labels of this study may be unreliable.

In its sample, this clonotype was seen once. The chain joins TRBV12-3 or TRBV12-4 to TRBJ2-7, with D perhaps matching TRBD1 or TRBD2 (5 bases each). V lost 5 bases, J lost 3 bases, and 14 bases lay in between. CDR3 length: 14 amino acids. The CDR3 reads CASSRAGTNYEQYF. CDR3 DNA: TGTGCCAGCAGTCGAGCCGGGACGAACTACGAGCAGTACTTC.

J is TRBJ2-3 and V is TRBV5-1; no clear D. The CDR3 is 14 amino acids. CDR1 is SGHRS and CDR2 is YFSETQ in the germline V gene. Trimming left V 4 bases short and J 0 bases short, with 9 bases between. This chain's CDR3 is CASSPQYSTDTQYF. The CDR3 bases are TGCGCCAGCAGCCCCCAGTATAGCACAGATACGCAGTATTTT. The whole variable domain, filled in from reference TRBV5-1 and TRBJ2-3, reads KAGVTQTPRYLIKTRGQQVTLSCSPISGHRSVSWYQQTPGQGLQFLFEYFSETQRNKGNFPGRFSGRQFSNSRSEMNVSTLELGDSALYLCASSPQYSTDTQYFGPGTRLTVL.

On this clonotype itself: The junction does not match germline at one end; this may be a read error. The chain links TRBV6-1 to TRBJ2-4; the D gene could be TRBD1 or TRBD2 (5 bases each). Germline-derived CDR1 and CDR2 are MNHNS and SASEGT. The CDR3 loop spans 14 amino acids. Here the CDR3 reads CGVTGPRAKNIQYF. The DNA of the CDR3 is TGCGGCGTCACGGGGCCGCGAGCCAAAAACATTCAGTACTTC.

The V and J genes are TRBV6-5 and TRBJ1-1; no firm D call. The CDR3 runs to 13 residues. Looked up from germline, CDR1 is MNHEY and CDR2 is SVGAGI. Deletions cut 2 bases from V and 3 bases from J, with 7 bases between. CDR3 in DNA: TGTGCCAGCAGTTACGACTTATACACTGAAGCTTTCTTT. Its protein is CASSYDLYTEAFF.

This clonotype has at least ten counts. The chain uses TRBV6-1 and TRBJ2-4, with 8 nucleotides matching TRBD2. Germline V gene data show CDR1 as MNHNS and CDR2 as SASEGT. The CDR3 has 13 residues. The V and J ends lost 2 bases and 6 bases, in that order; junction bases with no gene match: 0. The CDR3 DNA reads as TGTGCCAGCAGTGAACGGGAGGGAAACATTCAGTACTTC. It specifies CASSEREGNIQYF.

This chain uses TRBV6-1 with TRBJ2-1, with 10 positions matching TRBD2. The J call may be in error: the DNA end matches TRBJ2-5 better. This CDR3 spans 15 amino acids. The germline V gene encodes CDR1 MNHNS and CDR2 SASEGT. The CDR3 sequence is CASGRGAGGEETQYF. Written as DNA, the CDR3 is TGTGCCAGCGGGAGAGGAGCGGGGGGGGAAGAGACCCAGTACTTC.

Judged by abundance, this clonotype is large (0.1 to 1%). The genes are TRBV6-5 and TRBJ2-2, with D perhaps matching TRBD2 (6 bases). The CDR3 is 16 residues long. V was shortened by 2 bases and J by 6 bases, with 16 bases between the two germline ends. From germline, CDR1 is MNHEY and CDR2 SVGAGI. CDR3 protein: CASSYVGTQGSGELFF. The CDR3 DNA is TGTGCCAGCAGTTACGTTGGGACTCAAGGGTCCGGGGAGCTGTTTTTT.

About this clonotype itself: The junction departs from the called germline gene at one end, perhaps through a read error. The chain is built from TRBV6-1 and TRBJ2-3; the match to TRBD1 covers 11 bases. The CDR3 is 20 amino acids. The V gene's germline CDR1 is MNHNS and CDR2 SASEGT. The CDR3 loop is CASSEAPGAGQGDGNDTQYF. Here the CDR3 DNA reads TGTGCCAGCAGTGAAGCCCCCGGTGCGGGACAGGGGGATGGAAACGATACGCAGTACTTT.

The genes are TRBV6-1 and TRBJ2-5; TRBD2 might be the D (6 bases). The J call is in doubt because the DNA end fits TRBJ2-7 better. The CDR3 is 13 amino acids. The V gene's germline CDR1 is MNHNS and CDR2 SASEGT. The chain's CDR3 is CATNPGLFYEQYF. CDR3 coding DNA: TGTGCCACAAACCCGGGACTGTTCTACGAGCAGTACTTC.